This record concerns one T cell receptor (beta chain) sequence. Its antigen is not identified. The data belong to a study of cytomegalovirus exposure and HLA in healthy donors. Study background: Earlier, almost 120 million unique TCR beta sequences were recovered from some 200 million T cells by an analysis.

Germline assignment: CDR1 SNHLY and CDR2 FYNNEI. V was trimmed by 5 bases and J by 8 bases, leaving 7 bases between them. The CDR3 loop spans 11 amino acids. Amplification used 60 Vbeta primers and 13 Jbeta primers. Sequenced by immunoSEQ multiplex PCR; TCRdb stores in-frame clones only, minus some. The sample records roughly 200,000 clones, over 70% being singletons. Study outcomes and limitations: Most sequenced TCRs were rare (though some public TCRs occurred in many donors).

This rearrangement joins TRBV2 to TRBJ2-1; D remains unclear. This TCR came from a boy aged 2-9 years in good health and CMV-seronegative. Sample: PBMCs. The CDR3 coding sequence is TGTGCCAGCAGTAAAACGGATGAGCAGTTCTTC. This translates into CASSKTDEQFF.